Presented here are 21 T cell receptor beta chains from one specimen sequenced in a study of T cell responses to AZD1222 COVID-19 vaccine. Measured with immunoSEQ multiplex PCR; TCRdb has only the in-frame clones, and not every one. The sample yields about 130,000 clones, approximately 88% seen once. Here the sequenced sample was peripheral blood, taken on day 0 of AZD1222 vaccination. The receptors originated from an adult in good health.

The chain links TRBV5-4 to TRBJ1-1; TRBD1 might be the D (6 bases). The CDR3 sequence is 13 residues long. The germline CDR1 and CDR2 sequences are SGHNT and YYREEE (reference sequence). V lost 1 base and J 5 bases, leaving 9 bases between the germline ends. The CDR3 nucleotides are TGTGCCAGCAGCTTGAGGGGGGTTACTGAAGCTTTCTTT. Amino acids: CASSLRGVTEAFF. Drawing the rest from reference TRBV5-4 and TRBJ1-1, the complete variable domain is ETGVTQSPTHLIKTRGQQVTLRCSSQSGHNTVSWYQQALGQGPQFIFQYYREEENGRGNFPPRFSGLQFPNYSSELNVNALELDDSALYLCASSLRGVTEAFFGQGTRLTVV.

In nucleotides, the CDR3 is TGTGCCAGCAGTTACGCCGGGGGGGAAAAACTGTTTTTT. It encodes CASSYAGGEKLFF. The rearrangement links TRBV6-6 to TRBJ1-4, with a weak D call TRBD1 (5 bases). The V end lost 2 bases, the J end lost 8 bases, and 9 bases lay between the germline ends. The CDR3 has 13 amino acids. CDR1 and CDR2 (germline): MNHNY, SVGAGI (reference sequence).

The CDR3 bases are TGTGCCAGCAGTGTAAGGAGGCAGGTTATTAGCAATCAGCCCCAGCATTTT. Encoded protein: CASSVRRQVISNQPQHF. The chain uses TRBV2 and TRBJ1-5; no reliable D call. CDR3 length: 17 residues. In germline, CDR1 is SNHLY, CDR2 FYNNEI. V dropped 4 bases and J dropped 0 bases, with 16 bases sitting between them.

This chain joins TRBV9 and TRBJ1-1, with D hard to call. Germline V lookup: CDR1 SGDLS, CDR2 YYNGEE. V gave up 3 bases and J gave up 11 bases, with 11 bases separating them. The CDR3 runs to 11 residues. For the CDR3, the DNA is TGTGCCAGCAGCGCAGGTCGGACCGCTTTCTTT. This codes for CASSAGRTAFF.

The V call is TRBV5-1, the J call TRBJ2-1; TRBD2 aligns across 11 bases. V shed 5 bases and J 6 bases; nucleotides not matched to a gene: 7. Looked up from germline, CDR1 is SGHRS and CDR2 is YFSETQ. This CDR3 region has 15 residues. The CDR3 is CASRATGLAVNEQFF. Here the CDR3 DNA reads TGCGCCAGCAGGGCCACGGGACTAGCGGTCAATGAGCAGTTCTTC.

CDR3 sequence reads: CSVETGTADTQYF. The CDR3 DNA follows: TGCAGCGTTGAAACCGGGACAGCGGATACGCAGTATTTT. V gene TRBV29-1 combines with J gene TRBJ2-3; 7 positions agree with TRBD1. The germline V gene encodes CDR1 SQVTM and CDR2 ANQGSEA. The V and J ends lost 2 bases and 6 bases, in that order; junction bases with no gene match: 5. The CDR3 extends over 13 amino acids.

For this clone: At one boundary the junction diverges from the germline segment, which might be a read error. The J gene is TRBJ2-5, the V gene TRBV7-7; 10 nucleotides align to TRBD2. The CDR3 is made up of 16 amino acids. CDR1 is SSHAT, CDR2 FNYEAQ, per germline (reference sequence). The CDR3 DNA is TGTGCTAGCAGCCTAGCCAGCGGGGGGGCCTGGGAGACCCAGTACTTC. Its protein is CASSLASGGAWETQYF.

The chain is built from TRBV5-4 and TRBJ2-1; D call uncertain. Trimming took off 4 bases at V and 4 bases at J, with 9 bases between the two ends. The CDR3 consists of 13 residues. Germline V gives CDR1 SGHNT, CDR2 YYREEE (reference sequence). As DNA, the CDR3 is TGTGCCAGCAGCCTGGGGATTTACAATGAGCAGTTCTTC. Protein product: CASSLGIYNEQFF.

V gene TRBV6-4 combines with J gene TRBJ2-3; a weak D match, TRBD2 (5 bases). Germline V gene sequence: CDR1 MRHNA, CDR2 SNTAGT. The CDR3 contains 13 residues. Trimming cost V 4 bases and J 2 bases, with 7 bases left between them. The CDR3, as DNA: TGTGCCAGCAGTGCGGGGTACACAGATACGCAGTATTTT. Translating gives CASSAGYTDTQYF.

This clone was recorded a few times. The chain has TRBV10-3 and TRBJ2-1; 15 bases line up with TRBD2. The germline V gene encodes CDR1 ENHRY and CDR2 SYGVKD. Germline trimming cut 6 bases from V and 9 bases from J; bases unmatched to any gene: 9. The CDR3 consists of 16 residues. CDR3 in DNA: TGTGCCATCAGGGGGACTAGCGGGGGGTTTCTAGGTGAGCAGTTCTTC. This sequence encodes CAIRGTSGGFLGEQFF.

The chain uses TRBV5-4 and TRBJ2-7, with 8 bases matching TRBD1. This CDR3 spans 14 amino acids. CDR1 and CDR2 from the germline V gene are SGHNT and YYREEE (reference sequence). After removal of 4 bases from V and 4 bases from J, the junction contained 7 bases not matched to a gene. CDR3 sequence: CASSHMDRVYEQYF. Written as DNA, the CDR3 is TGTGCCAGCAGCCACATGGACAGGGTATACGAGCAGTACTTC.

J is TRBJ2-1 and V is TRBV20-1; tentatively, D is TRBD1 (5 bases). The CDR3 contains 15 residues. V lost 3 bases to trimming and J lost 0 bases, with 12 bases between them. CDR1 is DFQATT, CDR2 SNEGSKA, per germline (reference sequence). DNA of the CDR3: TGCAGTGCTAGTGCGGACATGAGCTCCTACAATGAGCAGTTCTTC. Its protein product is CSASADMSSYNEQFF.

This sequence joins TRBV18 and TRBJ2-3, with D possibly being TRBD2 (6 bases). Germline V gene data show CDR1 as KGHSH and CDR2 as LQKENI. Between the trimmed V and J ends, which lost 0 bases and 3 bases, there was a span of 10 bases. The CDR3 sequence is 15 residues long. The CDR3 reads CASSPPLSGTDTQYF. As DNA, the CDR3 is TGTGCCAGCTCACCACCGCTCAGCGGGACAGATACGCAGTATTTT.

The V gene is TRBV20-1, the J gene TRBJ2-2; D call uncertain. The V end lost 3 bases, the J end lost 0 bases, and 14 bases lay between the germline ends. This CDR3 has 16 residues. Germline V gives CDR1 DFQATT, CDR2 SNEGSKA (reference sequence). The CDR3 region is CSASPLESTNTGELFF. CDR3 nucleotides: TGCAGTGCTAGTCCCCTTGAGTCCACGAACACCGGGGAGCTGTTTTTT.

The chain couples TRBV10-1 to TRBJ1-2, with D tentatively TRBD1 (5 bases). The CDR3 extends over 15 amino acids. CDR1 and CDR2 (germline): WNHNN, SYGVQD (reference sequence). V lost 0 bases to trimming and J lost 4 bases, with 12 bases between them. This chain's CDR3 is CASSESTGRSYGYTF. As DNA, the CDR3 is TGCGCCAGCAGTGAGTCGACGGGACGGAGCTATGGCTACACCTTC.

The rearrangement uses TRBV5-6 and TRBJ2-5, with a tentative D call TRBD1 (5 bases). CDR3 length equals 14 residues. V lost 2 bases to trimming and J lost 4 bases, with 12 bases between them. The germline gives CDR1 SGHDT, CDR2 YYEEEE. The CDR3 region has the DNA TGTGCCAGCAGCTTTAAGGGGCCGACAGAGACCCAGTACTTC. Its protein product is CASSFKGPTETQYF.

V is TRBV27 and J is TRBJ1-2; tentatively, D is TRBD1 (5 bases). The CDR3 loop spans 12 amino acids. The germline gives CDR1 MNHEY, CDR2 SMNVEV (reference sequence). The V end was cut by 6 bases, the J end by 4 bases, with 9 bases between. The CDR3 DNA reads as TGTGCCAGCAGGGCCGGGACCTATGGCTACACCTTC. This encodes CASRAGTYGYTF.

V is TRBV5-1 and J is TRBJ2-5, with 12 bases identical to TRBD2. After removal of 4 bases from V and 4 bases from J, the junction contained 11 bases not matched to a gene. Germline CDR1 reads SGHRS; CDR2 reads YFSETQ. This CDR3 spans 17 amino acids. CDR3 nucleotide sequence: TGCGCCAGCAGCAGATCGACTAGCGGGAGTGGGGGAGAGACCCAGTACTTC. As protein: CASSRSTSGSGGETQYF.

The chain joins TRBV5-6 to TRBJ1-2, with D possibly matching TRBD1 (5 bases). V lost 4 bases to trimming and J lost 7 bases, with 14 bases between them. The length of the CDR3 is 13 residues. Germline V gives CDR1 SGHDT, CDR2 YYEEEE. The CDR3 is CASSGQGRGGYTF. DNA for the CDR3: TGTGCCAGCAGCGGGCAGGGCAGAGGTGGCTACACCTTC.

V usage is TRBV14 and J usage is TRBJ2-1, with no clear D. Trimming pared 2 bases from V and 8 bases from J, leaving 7 bases between. The CDR3 is made up of 12 amino acids. Germline CDR1 is SGHDN and CDR2 is FVKESK. CDR3 region: CASSQMSDEQFF. Written as DNA, the CDR3 is TGTGCCAGCAGCCAAATGAGTGATGAGCAGTTCTTC.

The chain's CDR3 is CASSPQGWNGEQFF. CDR3 nucleotide sequence: TGTGCCAGCTCACCTCAGGGTTGGAACGGTGAGCAGTTCTTC. The chain joins TRBV18 to TRBJ2-1; possible D gene TRBD1, 5 bases. V was cut by 3 bases and J by 9 bases, with 15 bases left in between. CDR3 size: 14 residues. The V gene's germline CDR1 is KGHSH and CDR2 LQKENI.